This TCR beta chain was captured by sequencing in a study of T-cell memory formation after mild COVID-19. Study findings and constraints: There were some responding clones in pre-infection memory, which suggested that cross-reactive memory had joined.

TCRdb called the 5' RACE reads again in MiXCR, with one record for every CDR3 protein. Of over 150,000 distinct CDR3 sequences in the sample, about a fifth were seen once. Trimming took off 0 bases at V and 8 bases at J, with 13 bases between the two ends. This CDR3 is 14 amino acids long. Germline values: CDR1 LGHNA, CDR2 YNFKEQ. About this clonotype: The antigen remains undetermined.

The chain links TRBV4-2 to TRBJ1-2; D is unclear. The TCR was taken from an adult woman who had mild COVID-19 (a few samples of this study predate the infection). Cell type and time point are not known. The sample consisted of PBMCs or a T cell subset sorted from them (not recorded which). This CDR3 is CASSQEVTGYGYTF. CDR3 DNA sequence: TGTGCCAGCAGCCAAGAAGTGACTGGGTACGGCTACACCTTC.